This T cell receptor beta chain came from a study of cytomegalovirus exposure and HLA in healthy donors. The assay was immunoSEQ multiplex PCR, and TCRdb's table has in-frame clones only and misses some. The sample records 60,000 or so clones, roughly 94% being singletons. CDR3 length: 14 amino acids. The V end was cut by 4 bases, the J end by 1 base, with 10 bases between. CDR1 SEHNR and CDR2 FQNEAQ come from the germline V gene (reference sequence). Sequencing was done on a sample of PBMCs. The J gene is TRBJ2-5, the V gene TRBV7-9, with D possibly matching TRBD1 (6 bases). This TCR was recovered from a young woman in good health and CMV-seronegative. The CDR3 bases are TGTGCCAGCAGCTCTACAGGGAGCCAAGAGACCCAGTACTTC. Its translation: CASSSTGSQETQYF.